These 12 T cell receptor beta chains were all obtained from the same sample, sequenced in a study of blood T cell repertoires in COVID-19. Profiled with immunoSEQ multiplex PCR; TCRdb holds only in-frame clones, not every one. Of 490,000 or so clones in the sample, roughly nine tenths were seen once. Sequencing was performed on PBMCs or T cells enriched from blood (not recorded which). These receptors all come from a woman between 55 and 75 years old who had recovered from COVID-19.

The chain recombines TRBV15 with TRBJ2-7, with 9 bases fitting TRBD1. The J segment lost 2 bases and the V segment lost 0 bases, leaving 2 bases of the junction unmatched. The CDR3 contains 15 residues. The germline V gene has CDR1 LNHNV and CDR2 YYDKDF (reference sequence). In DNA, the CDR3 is TGTGCCACCAGCAGAGAAGGGACAGGGACCTACGAGCAGTACTTC. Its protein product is CATSREGTGTYEQYF.

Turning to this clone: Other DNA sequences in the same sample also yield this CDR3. CDR3 nucleotides: TGCGCCAGCAGCTCGGCCGGGGGTAACTATGGCTACACCTTC. Protein product: CASSSAGGNYGYTF. This sequence joins TRBV5-1 and TRBJ1-2; possible D gene TRBD1, 5 bases. V was cut by 3 bases and J by 1 base, with 10 bases left in between. The CDR3 spans 14 residues. CDR1 SGHRS and CDR2 YFSETQ come from the germline V gene.

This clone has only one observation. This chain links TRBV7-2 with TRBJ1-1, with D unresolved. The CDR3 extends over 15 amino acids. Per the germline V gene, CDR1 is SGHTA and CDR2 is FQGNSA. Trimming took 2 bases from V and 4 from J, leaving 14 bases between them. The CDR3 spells CASSLISGFSTEAFF. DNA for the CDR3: TGTGCCAGCAGCTTAATTTCAGGATTTAGCACTGAAGCTTTCTTT. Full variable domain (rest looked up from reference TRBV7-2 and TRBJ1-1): GAGVSQSPSNKVTEKGKDVELRCDPISGHTALYWYRQSLGQGLEFLIYFQGNSAPDKSGLPSDRFSAERTGGSVSTLTIQRTQQEDSAVYLCASSLISGFSTEAFFGQGTRLTVV.

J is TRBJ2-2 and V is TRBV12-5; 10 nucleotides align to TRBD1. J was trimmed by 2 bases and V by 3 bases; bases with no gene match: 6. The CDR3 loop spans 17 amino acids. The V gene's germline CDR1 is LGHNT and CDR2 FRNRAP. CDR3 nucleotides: TGTGCTAGTGGTTTCGGTAGGGACAGGGGCAACACCGGGGAGCTGTTTTTT. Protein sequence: CASGFGRDRGNTGELFF.

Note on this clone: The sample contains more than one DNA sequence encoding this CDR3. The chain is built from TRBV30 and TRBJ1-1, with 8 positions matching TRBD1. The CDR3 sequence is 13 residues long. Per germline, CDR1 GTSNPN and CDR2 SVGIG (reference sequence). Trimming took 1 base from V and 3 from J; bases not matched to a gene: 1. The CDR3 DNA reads TGTGCCTGGAGTGGACAGGGGCACACTGAAGCTTTCTTT. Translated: CAWSGQGHTEAFF. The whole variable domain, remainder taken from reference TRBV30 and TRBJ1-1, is SQTIHQWPATLVQPVGSPLSLECTVEGTSNPNLYWYRQAAGRGLQLLFYSVGIGQISSEVPQNLSASRPQDRQFILSSKKLLLSDSGFYLCAWSGQGHTEAFFGQGTRLTVV.

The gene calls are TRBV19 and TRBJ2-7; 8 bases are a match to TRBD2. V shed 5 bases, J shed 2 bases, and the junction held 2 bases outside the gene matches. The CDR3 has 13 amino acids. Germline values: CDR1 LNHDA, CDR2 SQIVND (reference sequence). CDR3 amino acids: CASSAGGTYEQYF. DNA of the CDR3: TGTGCCAGTAGTGCGGGAGGAACCTACGAGCAGTACTTC.

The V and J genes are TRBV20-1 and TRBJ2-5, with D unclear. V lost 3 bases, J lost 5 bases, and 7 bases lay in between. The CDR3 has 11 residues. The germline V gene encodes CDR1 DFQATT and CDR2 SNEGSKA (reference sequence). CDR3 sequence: CSASPSETQYF. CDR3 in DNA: TGCAGTGCTAGCCCCAGTGAGACCCAGTACTTC.

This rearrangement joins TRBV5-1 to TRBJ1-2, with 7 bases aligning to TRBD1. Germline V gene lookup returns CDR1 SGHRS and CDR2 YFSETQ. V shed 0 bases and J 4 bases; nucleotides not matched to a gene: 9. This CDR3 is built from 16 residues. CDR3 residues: CASSLVQTGVVYGYTF. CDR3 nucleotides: TGCGCCAGCAGCTTGGTCCAAACAGGGGTTGTCTATGGCTACACCTTC.

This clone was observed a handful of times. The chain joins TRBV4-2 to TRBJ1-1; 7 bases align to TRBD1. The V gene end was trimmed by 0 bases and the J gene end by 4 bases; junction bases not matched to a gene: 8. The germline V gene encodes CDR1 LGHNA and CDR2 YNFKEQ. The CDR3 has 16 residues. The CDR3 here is CASSQDTAGGRTEAFF. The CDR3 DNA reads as TGTGCCAGCAGCCAAGATACGGCAGGGGGACGCACTGAAGCTTTCTTT.

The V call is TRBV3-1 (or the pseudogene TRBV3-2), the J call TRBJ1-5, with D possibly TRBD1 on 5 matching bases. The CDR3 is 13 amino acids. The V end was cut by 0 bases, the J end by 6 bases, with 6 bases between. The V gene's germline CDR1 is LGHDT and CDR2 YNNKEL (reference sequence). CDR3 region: CASSQDRVQPQHF. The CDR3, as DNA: TGTGCCAGCAGCCAAGACAGGGTTCAGCCCCAGCATTTT.

CDR3 in DNA: TGCAGCGTACCGCGGGGGGGAAAAACTGAAGCTTTCTTT. Residues: CSVPRGGKTEAFF. The chain is built from TRBV29-1 and TRBJ1-1, with a weak D call TRBD1 (5 bases). The CDR3 is 13 amino acids. Germline CDR1 reads SQVTM; CDR2 reads ANQGSEA. V was shortened by 6 bases and J by 5 bases, with 16 bases between the two germline ends.

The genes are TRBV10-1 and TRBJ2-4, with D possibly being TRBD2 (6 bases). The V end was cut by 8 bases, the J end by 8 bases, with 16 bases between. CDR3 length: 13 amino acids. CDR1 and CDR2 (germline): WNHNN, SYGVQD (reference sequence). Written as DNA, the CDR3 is TGCGCCAGCGCCTCTACCCCGGGGGACATTCAGTACTTC. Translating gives CASASTPGDIQYF.